This TCR beta chain was identified in a study of cytomegalovirus exposure and HLA in healthy donors. V lost 4 bases to trimming and J lost 6 bases, with 17 bases between them. Germline loops: CDR1 SGDLS, CDR2 YYNGEE. The CDR3 runs to 14 residues. About this clone: Its antigen remains unidentified.

Use of 60 Vbeta and 13 Jbeta primers characterized the PCR. The assay was immunoSEQ multiplex PCR, and TCRdb's table has in-frame clones only and misses some. The sample holds over 100,000 clones, roughly 82% seen once. Broader study findings: It was shown in a later analysis that HLA-associated TCR beta chains were more clonally expanded than other, equally common chains.

The sample consisted of PBMCs. The TCR was taken from a woman between 18 and 29 years old in good health and CMV-seropositive. V usage is TRBV9 and J usage is TRBJ2-7, with D maybe TRBD2 (6 bases). The CDR3: CASSLGGRAGEQYF. DNA of the CDR3: TGTGCCAGCAGCCTAGGAGGGCGAGCTGGCGAGCAGTACTTC.